The entry that follows covers one T cell receptor (beta chain) sequence. Antigen unknown. This specimen belongs to a study of shared clonotypes between healthy human individuals. Findings and limits, study-wide: Few donors limited the genetic and exposure-history diversity represented. Clonotypes which were not shared had lower generation probabilities than clonotypes that all four donors shared.

Trimming took off 6 bases at V and 7 bases at J, with 13 bases between the two ends. The V gene's germline CDR1 is LNHDA and CDR2 SQIVND (reference sequence). The CDR3 has 12 residues. It was across several immunoSEQ plates that each subset's genomic DNA was evenly split. The table came from immunoSEQ multiplex PCR; TCRdb's copy has only in-frame clones and leaves some out. The sample yields roughly 720,000 clones, around 91% seen once. The chain links TRBV19 to TRBJ2-7; maybe TRBD2 (5 bases). The sequenced sample consisted of memory CD8+ T cells from PBMCs. Subset denoted: CD45RO+ cells pooled with CCR7-negative TemRA cells. This receptor was identified in a man in his late teens or twenties in good health. Some clones in this sample may be carry-over from other donors' samples. For the CDR3, the DNA is TGTGCCAGTAGCAAGAGACCGGGGGAGCAGTACTTC. Its protein is CASSKRPGEQYF.